The clone carrying this T cell receptor (beta chain) was recorded a few times. The CDR3 is 15 amino acids. Unmatched junction bases numbered 5, after V lost 6 bases and J lost 2 bases. The data were taken from a study of patients and donors after allogeneic stem cell transplantation. TCRdb re-called the RT-PCR reads with MiXCR, one entry per CDR3 protein. The sample yields 150,000 to 250,000 distinct CDR3 sequences, 41% seen once. The material sequenced was blood, either unsorted or a sorted T cell fraction (not recorded which). The chain recombines TRBV12-3 or TRBV12-4 with TRBJ1-3, with TRBD1 matching 9 bases. This receptor was obtained from a human donor who was either an allogeneic HSCT recipient or a stem cell or donor lymphocyte infusion donor (not recorded which). It is not recorded whose cells these are; they may come from a transplant donor. The CDR3 protein is CASRKQGATGNTIYF. CDR3 DNA: TGTGCCAGCAGAAAACAGGGGGCGACTGGAAACACCATATATTTT.